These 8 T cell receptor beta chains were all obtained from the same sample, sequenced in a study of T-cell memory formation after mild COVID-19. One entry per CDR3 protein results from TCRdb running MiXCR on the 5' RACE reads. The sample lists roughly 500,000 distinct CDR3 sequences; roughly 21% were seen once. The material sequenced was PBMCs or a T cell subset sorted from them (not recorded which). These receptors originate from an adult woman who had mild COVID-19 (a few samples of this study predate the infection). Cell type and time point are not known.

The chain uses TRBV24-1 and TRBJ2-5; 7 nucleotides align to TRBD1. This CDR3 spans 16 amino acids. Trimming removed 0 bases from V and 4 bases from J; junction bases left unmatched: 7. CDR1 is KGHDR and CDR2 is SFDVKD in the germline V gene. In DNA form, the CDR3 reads TGTGCCACCAGTGATTTGTCAACAGGGGACCGAGAGACCCAGTACTTC. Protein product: CATSDLSTGDRETQYF.

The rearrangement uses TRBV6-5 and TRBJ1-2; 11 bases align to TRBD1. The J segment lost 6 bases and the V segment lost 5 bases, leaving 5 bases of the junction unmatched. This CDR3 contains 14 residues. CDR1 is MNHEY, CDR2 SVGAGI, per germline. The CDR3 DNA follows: TGTGCCAGCAGTCGGACAGGGGGCGGTAATGGCTACACCTTC. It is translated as CASSRTGGGNGYTF.

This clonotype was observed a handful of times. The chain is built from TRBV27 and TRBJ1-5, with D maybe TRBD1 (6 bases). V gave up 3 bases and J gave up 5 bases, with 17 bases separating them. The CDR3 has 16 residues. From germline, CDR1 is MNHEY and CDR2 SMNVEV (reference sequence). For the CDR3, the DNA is TGTGCCAGCAGTTTTTTAGGGGGGGCTACTTATCAGCCCCAGCATTTT. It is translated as CASSFLGGATYQPQHF.

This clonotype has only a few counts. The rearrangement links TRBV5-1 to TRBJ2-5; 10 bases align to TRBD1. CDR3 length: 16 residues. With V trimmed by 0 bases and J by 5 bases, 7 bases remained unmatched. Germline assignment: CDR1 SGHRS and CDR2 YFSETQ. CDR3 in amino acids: CASSLALRTGGETQYF. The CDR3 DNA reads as TGCGCCAGCAGCTTGGCCCTTAGGACAGGGGGGGAGACCCAGTACTTC. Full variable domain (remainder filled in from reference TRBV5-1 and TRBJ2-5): KAGVTQTPRYLIKTRGQQVTLSCSPISGHRSVSWYQQTPGQGLQFLFEYFSETQRNKGNFPGRFSGRQFSNSRSEMNVSTLELGDSALYLCASSLALRTGGETQYFGPGTRLLVL.

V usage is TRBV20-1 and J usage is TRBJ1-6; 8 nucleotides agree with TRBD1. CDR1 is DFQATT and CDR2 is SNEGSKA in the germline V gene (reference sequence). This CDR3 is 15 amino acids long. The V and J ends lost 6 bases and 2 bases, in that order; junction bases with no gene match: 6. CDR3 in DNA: TGCAGTGCGGGAGGACAGGGCACCTATAATTCACCCCTCCACTTT. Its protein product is CSAGGQGTYNSPLHF.

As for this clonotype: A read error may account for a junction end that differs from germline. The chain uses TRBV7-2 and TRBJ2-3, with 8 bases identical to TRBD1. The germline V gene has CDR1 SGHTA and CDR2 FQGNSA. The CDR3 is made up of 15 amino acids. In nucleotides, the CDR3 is TGTGCCAGCAGCTTAGCGCAGGGAGGACAGGGTGGGTTGGATTTT. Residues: CASSLAQGGQGGLDF. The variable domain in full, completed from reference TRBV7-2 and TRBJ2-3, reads GAGVSQSPSNKVTEKGKDVELRCDPISGHTALYWYRQSLGQGLEFLIYFQGNSAPDKSGLPSDRFSAERTGGSVSTLTIQRTQQEDSAVYLCASSLAQGGQGGLDFGPGTRLTVL.

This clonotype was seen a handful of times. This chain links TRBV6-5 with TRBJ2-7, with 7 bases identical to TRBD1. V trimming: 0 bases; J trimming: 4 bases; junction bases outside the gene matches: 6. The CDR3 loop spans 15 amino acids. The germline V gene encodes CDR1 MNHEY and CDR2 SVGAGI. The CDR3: CASSYSLAGGYEQYF. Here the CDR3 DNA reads TGTGCCAGCAGTTACTCTCTGGCAGGGGGTTACGAGCAGTACTTC.

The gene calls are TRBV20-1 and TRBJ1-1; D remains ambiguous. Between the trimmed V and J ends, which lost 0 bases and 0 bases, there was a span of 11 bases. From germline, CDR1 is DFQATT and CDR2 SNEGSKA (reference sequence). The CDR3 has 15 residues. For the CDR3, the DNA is TGCAGTGCTAGAGATTACCTGAACTTGAACACTGAAGCTTTCTTT. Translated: CSARDYLNLNTEAFF.